The entry below describes one TCR beta chain. Its antigen is as yet unknown. These data come from a study of T cells in localized non-small cell lung cancer. Whole-study results and caveats: In uninvolved adjacent lung, T cell clonality reached its highest value, exceeding tumor. Since sequencing was restricted to only one region of the tumor, intratumor heterogeneity remains a possibility. Increased T cell density in blood showed an association with longer overall survival. The study detected a median roughly 61 of the top 100 tumor clones in adjacent lung.

Germline V gene sequence: CDR1 MNHNY, CDR2 SVGAGI (reference sequence). The CDR3 has 15 residues. J was trimmed by 6 bases and V by 2 bases; bases with no gene match: 6. TCRdb keeps only in-frame clones here, not all; method: immunoSEQ multiplex PCR. This sample has 9,000 to 13,000 clones, with around 83% found just once. The material was peripheral blood, obtained before any cancer treatment. The V and J genes are TRBV6-6 and TRBJ2-5, with 10 bases lining up with TRBD1. The receptor comes from a male donor older than 55 with stage III lung adenocarcinoma. The CDR3 DNA reads TGTGCCAGCAGTTACCCGACAGGGGGCAGTAAGACCCAGTACTTC. This sequence encodes CASSYPTGGSKTQYF.